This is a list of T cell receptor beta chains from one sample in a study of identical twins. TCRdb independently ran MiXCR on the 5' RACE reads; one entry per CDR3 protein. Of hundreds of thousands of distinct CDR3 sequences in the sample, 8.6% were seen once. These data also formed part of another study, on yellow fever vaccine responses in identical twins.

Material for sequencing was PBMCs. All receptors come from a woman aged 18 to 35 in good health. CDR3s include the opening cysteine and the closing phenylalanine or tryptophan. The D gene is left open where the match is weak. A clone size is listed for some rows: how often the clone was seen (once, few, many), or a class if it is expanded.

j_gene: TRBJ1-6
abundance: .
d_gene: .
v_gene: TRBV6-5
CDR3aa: CASSYGGYNSPLHF
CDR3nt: TGTGCCAGCAGTTACGGGGGTTATAATTCACCCCTCCACTTT

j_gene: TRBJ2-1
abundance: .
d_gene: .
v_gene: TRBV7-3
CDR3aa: CASSLTETGTSEQFF
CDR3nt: TGTGCCAGCAGCTTAACGGAGACAGGGACTAGTGAGCAGTTCTTC

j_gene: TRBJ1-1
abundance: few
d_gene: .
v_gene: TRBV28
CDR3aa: CASRPRGPATEAFF
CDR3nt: TGTGCCAGCAGACCCCGGGGACCGGCCACTGAAGCTTTCTTT

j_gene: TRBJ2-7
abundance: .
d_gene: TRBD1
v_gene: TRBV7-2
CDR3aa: CASSTRQGAYEQYF
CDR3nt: TGTGCCAGCAGCACCCGACAGGGGGCCTACGAGCAGTACTTC

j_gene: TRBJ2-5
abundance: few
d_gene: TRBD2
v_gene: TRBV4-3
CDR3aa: CASSQDRSGSRTQYF
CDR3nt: TGCGCCAGCAGCCAAGATCGGAGCGGGAGTAGGACCCAGTACTTC

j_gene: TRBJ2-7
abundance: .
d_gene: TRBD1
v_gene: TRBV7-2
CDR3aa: CASRGTGVYEQYF
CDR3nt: TGTGCCAGCCGCGGGACAGGGGTCTACGAGCAGTACTTC

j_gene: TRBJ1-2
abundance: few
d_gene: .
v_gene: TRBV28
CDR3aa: CATPGRALSDGYTF
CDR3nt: TGTGCCACCCCCGGACGAGCCTTGAGTGATGGCTACACCTTC

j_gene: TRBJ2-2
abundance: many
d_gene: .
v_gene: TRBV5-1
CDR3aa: CASSLDGGQALIGELFF
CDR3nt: TGCGCCAGCAGCTTGGACGGAGGCCAGGCGCTGATCGGGGAGCTGTTTTTT

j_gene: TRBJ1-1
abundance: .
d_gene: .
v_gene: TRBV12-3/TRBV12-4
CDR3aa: CASSLSGTSTEAFF
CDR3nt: TGTGCCAGCAGTTTATCTGGGACCAGCACTGAAGCTTTCTTT

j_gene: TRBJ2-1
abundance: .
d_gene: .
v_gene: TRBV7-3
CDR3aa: CASSPSGRYEQFF
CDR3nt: TGTGCCAGCAGCCCAAGCGGGCGGTATGAGCAGTTCTTC

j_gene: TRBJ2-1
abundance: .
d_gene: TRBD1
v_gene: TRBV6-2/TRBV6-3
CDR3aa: CASSLHRGVSYNEQFF
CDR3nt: TGTGCCAGCAGTTTACACAGGGGTGTGTCCTACAATGAGCAGTTCTTC

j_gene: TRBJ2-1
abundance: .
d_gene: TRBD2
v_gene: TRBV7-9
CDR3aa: CASSSKAGAYNEQFF
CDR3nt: TGTGCCAGCAGCTCCAAAGCGGGAGCCTACAATGAGCAGTTCTTC

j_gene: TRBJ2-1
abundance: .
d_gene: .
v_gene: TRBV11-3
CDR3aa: CASSETGLYNEQFF
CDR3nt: TGTGCCAGCAGCGAAACGGGACTTTACAATGAGCAGTTCTTC

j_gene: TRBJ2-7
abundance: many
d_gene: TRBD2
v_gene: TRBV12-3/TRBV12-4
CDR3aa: CASSSSSGSSYEQYF
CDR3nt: TGTGCCAGCAGTTCCTCTAGCGGGAGCTCCTACGAGCAGTACTTC

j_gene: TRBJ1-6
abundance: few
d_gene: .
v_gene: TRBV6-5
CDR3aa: CASSYEGGNSPLHF
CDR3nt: TGTGCCAGCAGTTATGAGGGCGGGAATTCACCCCTCCACTTT

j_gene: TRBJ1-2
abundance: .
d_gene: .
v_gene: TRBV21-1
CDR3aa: CASSNCRYGYTF
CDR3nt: TGTGCCAGCAGCAATTGCCGCTATGGCTACACCTTC

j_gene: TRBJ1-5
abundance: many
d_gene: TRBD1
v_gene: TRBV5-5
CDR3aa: CASSSTTGVRQPQHF
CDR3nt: TGTGCCAGCAGCTCGACGACAGGGGTCAGGCAGCCCCAGCATTTT

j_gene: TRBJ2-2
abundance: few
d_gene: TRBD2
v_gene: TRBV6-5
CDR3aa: CASSRSSGSHTGELFF
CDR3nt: TGTGCCAGCAGTCGCTCGAGCGGGAGTCACACCGGGGAGCTGTTTTTT

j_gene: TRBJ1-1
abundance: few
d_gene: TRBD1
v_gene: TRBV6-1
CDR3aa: CASSRGQDNTEAFF
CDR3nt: TGTGCCAGCAGCCGGGGACAGGATAACACTGAAGCTTTCTTT

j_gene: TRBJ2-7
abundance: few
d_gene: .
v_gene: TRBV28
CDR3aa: CASNYRGSYEQYF
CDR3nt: TGTGCCAGCAATTATAGGGGGTCTTACGAGCAGTACTTC

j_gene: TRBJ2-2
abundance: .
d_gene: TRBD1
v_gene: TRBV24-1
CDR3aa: CATSDKPQGIGELFF
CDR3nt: TGTGCCACCAGTGATAAACCACAGGGGATCGGGGAGCTGTTTTTT

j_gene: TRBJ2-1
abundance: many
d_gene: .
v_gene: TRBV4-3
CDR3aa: CASSQDRLPSNEQFF
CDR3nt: TGCGCCAGCAGCCAAGACCGCCTACCCTCCAATGAGCAGTTCTTC

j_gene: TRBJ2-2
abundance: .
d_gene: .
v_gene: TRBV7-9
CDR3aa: CASRETGSGELFF
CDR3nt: TGTGCCAGCAGAGAAACAGGGTCCGGGGAGCTGTTTTTT

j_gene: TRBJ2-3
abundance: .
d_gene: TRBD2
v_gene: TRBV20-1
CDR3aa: CSAMRTSGGFTDTQYF
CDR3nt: TGCAGTGCTATGAGGACTAGCGGGGGCTTCACAGATACGCAGTATTTT

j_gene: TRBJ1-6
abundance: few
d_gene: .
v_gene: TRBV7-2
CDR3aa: CASSTTGNAYNSPLHF
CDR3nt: TGTGCCAGCAGCACAACAGGGAATGCCTATAATTCACCCCTCCACTTT

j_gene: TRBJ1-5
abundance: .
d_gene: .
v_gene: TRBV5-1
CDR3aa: CASSLGSEQPQHF
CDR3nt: TGCGCCAGCAGCTTGGGTTCCGAGCAGCCCCAGCATTTT

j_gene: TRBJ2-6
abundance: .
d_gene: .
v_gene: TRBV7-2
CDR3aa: CASFKRSGANVLTF
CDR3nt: TGTGCCAGCTTTAAGAGATCTGGGGCCAACGTCCTGACTTTC

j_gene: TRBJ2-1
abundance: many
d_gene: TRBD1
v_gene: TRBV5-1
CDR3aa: CASSLGQGTHNEQFF
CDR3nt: TGCGCCAGCAGCTTGGGACAGGGTACCCACAATGAGCAGTTCTTC

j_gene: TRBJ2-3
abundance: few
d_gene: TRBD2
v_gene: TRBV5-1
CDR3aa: CASSSGLAGGADTQYF
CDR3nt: TGCGCCAGCAGCTCAGGACTAGCGGGAGGCGCAGATACGCAGTATTTT

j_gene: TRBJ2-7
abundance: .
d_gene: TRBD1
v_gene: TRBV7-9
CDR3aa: CASSPQGENSYEQYF
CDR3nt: TGTGCCAGCAGCCCCCAGGGGGAAAACTCCTACGAGCAGTACTTC

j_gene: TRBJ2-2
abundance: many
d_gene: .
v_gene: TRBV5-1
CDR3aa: CASSAGSVANTGELFF
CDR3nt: TGCGCCAGCAGCGCCGGATCGGTCGCGAACACCGGGGAGCTGTTTTTT

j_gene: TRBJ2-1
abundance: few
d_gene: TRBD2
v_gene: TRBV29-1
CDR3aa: CSVVSGRDYNEQFF
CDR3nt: TGCAGCGTTGTATCCGGGAGGGACTACAATGAGCAGTTCTTC